This is a list of T cell receptor beta chains from one sample in a study of shared clonotypes between healthy human individuals. TCRdb's table, derived via immunoSEQ multiplex PCR, lists solely in-frame clones and lacks some. The table lists 2 million to 2.5 million clones, about nine tenths of them singletons. The sequenced sample was naive CD4+ T cells from PBMCs. The receptors stem from a man between 18 and 29 years old in good health. Some clones in this sample may be carry-over from other donors' samples. CDR3s leave out the opening cysteine and the closing phenylalanine or tryptophan. Each record gives: J gene, V gene, CDR3 protein.

>TRBJ2-3|TRBV28
ASSLRGGRPDTQY
>TRBJ2-7|TRBV4-1
ASSQDYSRGGEQY
>TRBJ1-2|TRBV6-6
ASSPRFYGYT
>TRBJ2-1|TRBV5-1
ASRSTGTRGANEQF
>TRBJ2-7|TRBV7-9
ASSLLSLGGEQY
>TRBJ2-1|TRBV7-2
ASSLELSNNEQF
>TRBJ2-3|TRBV2
ASRRGLAERGDTQY
>TRBJ1-2|TRBV7-9
ASRRQGDNYGYT
>TRBJ2-7|TRBV6-1
ASSASGRTYEQY
>NA|TRBV2
ASSLSYEQY
>TRBJ2-5|TRBV2
ASSGLGGETQY
>TRBJ2-5|TRBV7-3
ASARGSQETQY
>TRBJ2-4|TRBV5-6
ASSPGPGNIQY
>TRBJ1-5|TRBV10-2
ASSGWGGASNQPQH
>TRBJ2-1|TRBV5-4
ASSLLRRGSSYNEQF
>TRBJ1-1|TRBV14
ASSRLGQAKRNTEAF
>TRBJ1-1|TRBV11-2
ASSLKVTGIEAF
>TRBJ1-2|TRBV27
ASKRDGAYGYT
>TRBJ1-2|TRBV30
AWGPLPRQGDYGYT
>TRBJ2-1|TRBV5-1
ASSRLPGQGFNEQF
>TRBJ2-2|TRBV7-2
ASSLVGGPNTGELF
>TRBJ2-2|TRBV27
ASFPSGLVRNTGELF
>TRBJ1-1|TRBV21-1
ASSKLVGGRGQDTEAF
>TRBJ1-6|TRBV7-3
ASSLGQGDSPLH
>TRBJ1-1|TRBV19
ASRERQGQGTEAF
>TRBJ1-5|TRBV20-1
SAKLWGPQH
>TRBJ2-1|TRBV7-2
ASSPYLTGVTYNEQF
>TRBJ2-5|TRBV28
ASRWSIRETQY
>TRBJ2-7|TRBV27
ASSLYPTGGGYEQY
>TRBJ1-4|TRBV7-9
ASTPGQGAPNEKLF
>TRBJ1-4|TRBV6-1
ASRDRGTNEKLF
>TRBJ2-7|TRBV27
ASSLIGLSYEQY
>TRBJ2-1|TRBV18
ASSLGTGNEQF
>TRBJ1-1|TRBV19
ASSWDRNTEAF
>TRBJ2-3|TRBV15
ATSRDPPGQRLPGDTQY
>TRBJ2-5|TRBV18
ASSPGLQETQY
>TRBJ1-4|TRBV30
AWSVVPEKLF
>TRBJ2-3|TRBV6-5
ASSLSGRPPDTQY